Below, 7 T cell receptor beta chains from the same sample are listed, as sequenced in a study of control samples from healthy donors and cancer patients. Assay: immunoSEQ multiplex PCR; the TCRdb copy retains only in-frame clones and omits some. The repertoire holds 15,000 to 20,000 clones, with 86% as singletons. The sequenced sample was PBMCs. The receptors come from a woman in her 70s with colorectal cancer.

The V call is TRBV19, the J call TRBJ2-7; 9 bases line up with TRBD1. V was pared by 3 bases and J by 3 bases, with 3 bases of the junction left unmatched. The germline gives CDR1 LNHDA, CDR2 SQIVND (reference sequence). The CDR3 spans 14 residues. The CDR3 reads CASSIWDRDYEQYF. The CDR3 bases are TGTGCCAGTAGTATCTGGGACAGGGACTACGAGCAGTACTTC.

The CDR3 sequence: CASGLAAGTRPYNEQFF. The CDR3 DNA sequence: TGTGCTAGTGGTTTGGCAGCCGGGACTAGGCCCTACAATGAGCAGTTCTTC. V gene TRBV12-5 combines with J gene TRBJ2-1; 8 nucleotides align to TRBD2. Germline V lookup: CDR1 LGHNT, CDR2 FRNRAP. The CDR3 has 17 amino acids. V lost 1 base to trimming and J lost 2 bases; unmatched junction nucleotides: 7.

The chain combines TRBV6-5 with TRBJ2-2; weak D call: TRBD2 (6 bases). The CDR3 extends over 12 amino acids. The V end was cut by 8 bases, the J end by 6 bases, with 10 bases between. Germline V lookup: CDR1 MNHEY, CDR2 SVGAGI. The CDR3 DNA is TGTGCCAGCCGCTGGGGGGCCGGGGAGCTGTTTTTT. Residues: CASRWGAGELFF.

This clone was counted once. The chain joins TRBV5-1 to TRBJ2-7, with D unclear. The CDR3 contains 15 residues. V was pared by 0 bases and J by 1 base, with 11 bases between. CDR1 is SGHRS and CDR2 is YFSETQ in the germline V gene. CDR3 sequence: CASSLVEVNSYEQYF. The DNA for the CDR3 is TGCGCCAGCAGCTTGGTAGAGGTGAATTCCTACGAGCAGTACTTC.

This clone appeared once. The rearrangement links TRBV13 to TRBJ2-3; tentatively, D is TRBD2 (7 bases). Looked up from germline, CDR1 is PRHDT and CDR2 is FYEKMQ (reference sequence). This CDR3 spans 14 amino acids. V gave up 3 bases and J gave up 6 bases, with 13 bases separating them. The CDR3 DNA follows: TGTGCCAGCAGCTTCGGGGGGCCGGCCGATACGCAGTATTTT. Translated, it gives CASSFGGPADTQYF.

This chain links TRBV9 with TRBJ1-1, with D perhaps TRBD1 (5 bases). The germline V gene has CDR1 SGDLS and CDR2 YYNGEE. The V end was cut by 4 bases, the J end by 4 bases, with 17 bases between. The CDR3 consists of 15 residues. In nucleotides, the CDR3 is TGTGCCAGCAGCCAACTAACCCTTAGGGGCACTGAAGCTTTCTTT. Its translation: CASSQLTLRGTEAFF.

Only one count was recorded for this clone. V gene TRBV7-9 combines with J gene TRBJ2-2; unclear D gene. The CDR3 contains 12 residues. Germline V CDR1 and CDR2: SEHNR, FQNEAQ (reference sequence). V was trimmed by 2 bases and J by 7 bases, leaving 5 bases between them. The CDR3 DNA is TGTGCCAGCAGCTTAAAGGGCGGGGAGCTGTTTTTT. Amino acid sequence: CASSLKGGELFF. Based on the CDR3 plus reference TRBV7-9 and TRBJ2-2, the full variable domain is DTGVSQNPRHKITKRGQNVTFRCDPISEHNRLYWYRQTLGQGPEFLTYFQNEAQLEKSRLLSDRFSAERPKGSFSTLEIQRTEQGDSAMYLCASSLKGGELFFGEGSRLTVL.